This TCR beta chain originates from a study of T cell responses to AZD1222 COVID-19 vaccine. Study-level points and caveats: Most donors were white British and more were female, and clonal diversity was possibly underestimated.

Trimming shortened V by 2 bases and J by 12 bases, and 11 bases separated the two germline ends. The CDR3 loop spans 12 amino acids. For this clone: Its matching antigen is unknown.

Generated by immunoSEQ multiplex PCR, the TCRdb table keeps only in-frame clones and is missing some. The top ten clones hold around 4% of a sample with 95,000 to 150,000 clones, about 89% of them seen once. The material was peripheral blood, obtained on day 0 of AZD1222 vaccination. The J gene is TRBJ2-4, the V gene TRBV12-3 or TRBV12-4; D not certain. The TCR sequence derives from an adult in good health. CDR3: CASSLFSDGQYF. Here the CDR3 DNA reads TGTGCCAGCAGTTTATTTAGTGATGGTCAGTACTTC.